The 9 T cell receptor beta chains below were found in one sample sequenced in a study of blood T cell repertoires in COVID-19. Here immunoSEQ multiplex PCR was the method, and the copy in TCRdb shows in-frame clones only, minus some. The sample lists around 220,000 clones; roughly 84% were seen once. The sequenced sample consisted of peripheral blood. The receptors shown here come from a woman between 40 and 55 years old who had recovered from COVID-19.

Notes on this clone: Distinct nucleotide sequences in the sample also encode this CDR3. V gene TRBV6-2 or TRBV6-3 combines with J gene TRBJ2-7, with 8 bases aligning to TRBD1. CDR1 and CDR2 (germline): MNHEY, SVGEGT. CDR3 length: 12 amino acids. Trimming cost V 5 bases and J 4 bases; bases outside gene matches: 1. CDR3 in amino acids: CASSRQGYEQYF. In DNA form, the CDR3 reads TGTGCCAGCAGTCGACAGGGGTACGAGCAGTACTTC.

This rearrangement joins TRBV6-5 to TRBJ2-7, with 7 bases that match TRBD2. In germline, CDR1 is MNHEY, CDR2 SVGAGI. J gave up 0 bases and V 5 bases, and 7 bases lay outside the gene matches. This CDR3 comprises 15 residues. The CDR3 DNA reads TGTGCCAGCAGTACAGGTGGGACTATCTCCTACGAGCAGTACTTC. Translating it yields CASSTGGTISYEQYF.

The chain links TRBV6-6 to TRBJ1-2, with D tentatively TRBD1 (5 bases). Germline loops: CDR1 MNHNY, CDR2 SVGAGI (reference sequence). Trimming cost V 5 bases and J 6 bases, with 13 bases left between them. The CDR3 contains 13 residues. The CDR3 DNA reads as TGTGCCAGCAGTGATGACAGTTGGGATGGCTACACCTTC. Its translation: CASSDDSWDGYTF.

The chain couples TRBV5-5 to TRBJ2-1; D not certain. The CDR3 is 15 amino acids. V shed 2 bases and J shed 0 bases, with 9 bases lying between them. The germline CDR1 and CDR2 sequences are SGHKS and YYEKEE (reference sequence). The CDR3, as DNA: TGTGCCAGCAGCTTTGGGCAGAGCTCCTACAATGAGCAGTTCTTC. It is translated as CASSFGQSSYNEQFF.

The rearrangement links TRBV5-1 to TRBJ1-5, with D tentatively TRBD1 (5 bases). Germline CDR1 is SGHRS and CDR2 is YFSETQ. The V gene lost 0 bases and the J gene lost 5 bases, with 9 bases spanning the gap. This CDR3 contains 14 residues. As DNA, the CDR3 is TGCGCCAGCAGCTTGGAGGGAGGGGATCAGCCCCAGCATTTT. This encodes CASSLEGGDQPQHF.

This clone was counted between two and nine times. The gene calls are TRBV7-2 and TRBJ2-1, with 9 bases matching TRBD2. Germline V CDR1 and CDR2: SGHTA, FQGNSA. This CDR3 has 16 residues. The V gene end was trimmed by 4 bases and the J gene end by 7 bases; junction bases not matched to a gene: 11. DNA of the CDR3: TGTGCCAGCAGCTCTTTCGGCGGGGGGGCGGGGAATGAGCAGTTCTTC. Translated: CASSSFGGGAGNEQFF.

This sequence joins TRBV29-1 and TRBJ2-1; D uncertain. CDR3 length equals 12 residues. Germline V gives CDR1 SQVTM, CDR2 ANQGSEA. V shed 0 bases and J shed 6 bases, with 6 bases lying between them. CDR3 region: CSVEDRVNEQFF. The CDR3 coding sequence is TGCAGCGTTGAAGATCGGGTCAATGAGCAGTTCTTC.

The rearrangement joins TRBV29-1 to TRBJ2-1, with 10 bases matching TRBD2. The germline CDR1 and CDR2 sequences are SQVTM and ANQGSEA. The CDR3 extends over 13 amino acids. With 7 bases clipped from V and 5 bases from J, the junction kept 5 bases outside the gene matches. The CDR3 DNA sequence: TGCAGCGCCAGAGCGGGGGGGAACAATGAGCAGTTCTTC. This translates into CSARAGGNNEQFF.

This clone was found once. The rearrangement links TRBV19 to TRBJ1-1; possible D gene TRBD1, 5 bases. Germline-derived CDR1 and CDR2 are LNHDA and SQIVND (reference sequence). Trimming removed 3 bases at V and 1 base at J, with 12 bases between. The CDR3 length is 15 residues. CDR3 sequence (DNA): TGTGCCAGTAGTATTCGTGGACAATGGAACACTGAAGCTTTCTTT. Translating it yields CASSIRGQWNTEAFF.